This T cell receptor (beta chain) is from a study of cytotoxic CD8 clonotypes in ibrutinib-treated CLL (dated by TCRdb to 2020 to 2023). With respect to the entire study: The cohort was composed of more than ten relapsed/refractory and approximately 16 treatment-naive patients; IGHV unmutated status was identified in approximately 18 patients. Every remission and progressive disease sample was obtained while ibrutinib was still being received by the patients. Cryopreserved peripheral blood mononuclear cells were obtained before treatment, at response, and at either sustained remission or disease progression. On average, each sample had 255,043 productive templates and about 89,000 productive rearrangements. Samples at response were collected after a median of about 12 months of treatment, with a range of about 6 to 40 months. Partial responses were observed in approximately 24 patients and complete responses in 2; after a median follow-up of 68 months, remission was maintained in approximately 14 patients and progression was observed in some twelve. Longitudinal samples were obtainable from about 30% of the roughly 86 participants in the trial.

The goal of deep resolution MiSeq sequencing was a depth between 1 in 1 million and 1 in 200,000 T cells, and coverage averaged 10x per clonotype. The immunoSEQ hsTCRB Kit was used to generate the TCR beta libraries. The authors processed their data as follows. ImmunoSEQ Data Assistant and ImmunoSEQ Analyzer were used for data analysis, and V, D and J genes were assigned according to IMGT definitions. Clonality, which ranges from 0 to 1, was calculated as one minus the normalized Shannon entropy of productive rearrangement frequencies. Public clonotype analysis was restricted to overrepresented clonotypes comprising at least 0.05% of each patient's repertoire. More than ten age-matched healthy donor repertoires from immuneACCESS were used as controls for clonality. TCRdb took over this immuneACCESS table, retaining in-frame rearrangements with V and J assigned. Such tables are incomplete; in checked studies, under half of the missing clones stem from an unresolved V gene, and the remainder is unexplained. V and J calls and clone size are given by that table; D and trimming were obtained from the DNA. The table for this sample lists approximately 130,000 clones; around 84% of them were counted only once. Clones ranked in the top ten supply about 3.3% of the sample.

On this clone: The antigen it recognizes is unknown. Base qualities are missing; no much larger clone stands one base away.

The investigation overall reported the following: Clonality rose at ibrutinib response, remained stable during sustained remission, and dropped back toward baseline at progression. Sampling times were not matched between patients in sustained remission and patients whose disease was progressing, and lymph node repertoires were not examined. Baseline clonality exceeded that of age-matched healthy donors and correlated strongly with circulating CD8+ T-cell counts. Public clonotypes were rare and either shrank or stayed stable during treatment, and the rise in clonality at ibrutinib response reflected expansion of private clonotypes.

The germline V and J ends show losses of 6 bases and 1 base respectively, and no gene match explains 6 bases of the junction. The CDR3 measures 14 amino acids from cysteine to phenylalanine. Only the CDR3 DNA is retained, 42 bases long and in frame from the first base. CDR1 and CDR2 are read off the germline V gene as SGHRS and YFSETQ. This specimen's time point label, interpreted: around 2 years on ibrutinib. For TCR beta library preparation, 2 to 2.5 micrograms of genomic DNA were isolated from cryopreserved PBMCs. Longitudinal blood samples from CLL patients on ibrutinib monotherapy were analyzed using high-throughput TCR beta sequencing. The patients took part in an open-label, single-center phase 2 trial of ibrutinib monotherapy.

The sample was PBMCs, taken after 24 months of ibrutinib treatment. This sequence was found in a human donor with chronic lymphocytic leukemia. Recombination linked TRBV5-1 to TRBJ2-5; 7 bases in the junction line up with TRBD1. The sequenced DNA: TGCGCCAGCACACAGGGGATAGGCCAAGAGACCCAGTACTTC. It encodes CASTQGIGQETQYF.